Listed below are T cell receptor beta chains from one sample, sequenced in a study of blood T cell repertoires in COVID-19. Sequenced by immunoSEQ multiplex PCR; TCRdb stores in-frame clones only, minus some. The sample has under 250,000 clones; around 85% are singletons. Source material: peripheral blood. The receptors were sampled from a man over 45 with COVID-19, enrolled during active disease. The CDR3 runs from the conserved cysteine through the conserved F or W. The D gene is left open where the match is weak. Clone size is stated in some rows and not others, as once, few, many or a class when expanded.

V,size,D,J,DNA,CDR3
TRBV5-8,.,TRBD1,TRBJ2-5,TGTGCCAGCAGCCCAAACAGGGGTAGAGAGACCCAGTACTTC,CASSPNRGRETQYF
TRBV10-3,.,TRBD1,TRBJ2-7,TGTGCCATCAGACAGGACAGGGACTCCTACGAGCAGTACTTC,CAIRQDRDSYEQYF
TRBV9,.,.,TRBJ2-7,TGTGCCAGCAGCATCGGACTATCCTACGAGCAGTACTTC,CASSIGLSYEQYF
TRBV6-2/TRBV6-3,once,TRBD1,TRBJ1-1,TGTGCCAGCAGTTACCCGACAGGGGGCGCCCATAGGGGCACTGAAGCTTTCTTT,CASSYPTGGAHRGTEAFF
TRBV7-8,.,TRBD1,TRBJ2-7,TGTGCCAGCAGTTTTCGGGACAGGGGTAGCGAGCAGTACTTC,CASSFRDRGSEQYF
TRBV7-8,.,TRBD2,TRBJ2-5,TGTGCCAGCAGCGCCCGGACTAGCGGGGGGACCCTTCAAGAGACCCAGTACTTC,CASSARTSGGTLQETQYF
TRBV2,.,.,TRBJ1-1,TGTGCCAGCAGTGAAAACGAGGTCGGAAATGAAGCTTTCTTT,CASSENEVGNEAFF
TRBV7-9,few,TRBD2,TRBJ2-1,TGTGCCAGCAGCTTAGTTAGCGGGTGGGGGAATGAGCAGTTCTTC,CASSLVSGWGNEQFF
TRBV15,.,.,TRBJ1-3,TGTGCCACCAGCAGAGGACTAACGGGAAACACCATATATTTT,CATSRGLTGNTIYF
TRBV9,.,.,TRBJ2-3,TGTGCCAGCAGCGTAGCTATGAGCACAGATACGCAGTATTTT,CASSVAMSTDTQYF
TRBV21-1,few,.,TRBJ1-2,TGTGCCAGCACGAAAAGACAGCCAAGGGTCCATGGCTACACCTTC,CASTKRQPRVHGYTF
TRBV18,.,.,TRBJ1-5,TGTGCCAGCTCACCAGACAGGAAGCAGCCCCAGCATTTT,CASSPDRKQPQHF
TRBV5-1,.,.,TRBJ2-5,TGCGCCAGCAGCCCTGGCCCTACCGGGGAGACCCAGTACTTC,CASSPGPTGETQYF
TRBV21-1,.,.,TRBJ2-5,TGTGCCAGCAGCAAAAGGCTGTGGAAGCGATCTACGGTCGAGACCCAGTACTTC,CASSKRLWKRSTVETQYF
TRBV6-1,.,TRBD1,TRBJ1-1,TGTGCCAGCAGTGATGAGGACAGGTTAAGGTATAAGAACACTGAAGCTTTCTTT,CASSDEDRLRYKNTEAFF
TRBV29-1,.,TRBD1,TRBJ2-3,TGCAGCGTTGTAGGGACAGGGATTTTGGATACGCAGTATTTT,CSVVGTGILDTQYF
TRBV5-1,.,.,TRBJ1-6,TGCGCCAGCAGCTTGGAAAGGGGATTGAGGAATTCACCCCTCCACTTT,CASSLERGLRNSPLHF
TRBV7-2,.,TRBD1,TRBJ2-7,TGTGCCAGCAGCTTAGCCGGGACAGGAGTAGGCGAGCAGTACTTC,CASSLAGTGVGEQYF
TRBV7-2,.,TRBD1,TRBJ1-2,TGTGCCAGCAGCCCTACGTGGACAGGGGGTGGCTACACCTTC,CASSPTWTGGGYTF
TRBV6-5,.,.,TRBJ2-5,TGTGCCAGCACCCCTTACCAGGACAGACCAGAGACCCAGTACTTC,CASTPYQDRPETQYF
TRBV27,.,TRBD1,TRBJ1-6,TGTGCCAGCAGTTTAGTCGGACAGGGGTATTCACCCCTCCACTTT,CASSLVGQGYSPLHF
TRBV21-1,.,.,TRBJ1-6,TGTGCCAGCAGCAAGGGGACAGGGGCTAAGTATAACCAGTATAATTCACCCCTCCACTTT,CASSKGTGAKYNQYNSPLHF
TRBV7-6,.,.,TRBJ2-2,TGTGCCAGCAGCTTAATAGTGCCACAGGGTTTCGGCACCGGGGAGCTGTTTTTT,CASSLIVPQGFGTGELFF
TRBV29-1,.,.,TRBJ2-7,TGCAGCGCGACAGGCAACACCTACGAGCAGTACTTC,CSATGNTYEQYF
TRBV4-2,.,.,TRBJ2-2,TGTGCCAGCAGCCCAAGACTAGTGGCCGGGGAGCTGTTTTTT,CASSPRLVAGELFF
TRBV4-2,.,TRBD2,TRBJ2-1,TGTGCCAGCAGCCAAGATGGCGGGGGGCCTTACAATGAGCAGTTCTTC,CASSQDGGGPYNEQFF
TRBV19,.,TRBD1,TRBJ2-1,TGTGCCAGTAGAACGGTGGGACAGGCACGGGACAATGAGCAGTTCTTC,CASRTVGQARDNEQFF
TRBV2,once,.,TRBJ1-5,TGTGCCAGCAGTCCTGACAGGCAAAGCAATCAGCCCCAGCATTTT,CASSPDRQSNQPQHF
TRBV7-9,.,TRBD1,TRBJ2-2,TGTGCCAGCAGCTTATCAGGGGGCTCCGGGGAGCTGTTTTTT,CASSLSGGSGELFF
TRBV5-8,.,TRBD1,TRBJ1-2,TGTGCCAGCAGTCATGGACAGGGCTATGGCTACACCTTC,CASSHGQGYGYTF
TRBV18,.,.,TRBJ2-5,TGTGCCAGCTCACCTGGACAGAAAGAGACCCAGTACTTC,CASSPGQKETQYF
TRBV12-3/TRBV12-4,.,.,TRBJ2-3,TGTGCCAGCAGTAGCAACACAGATACGCAGTATTTT,CASSSNTDTQYF
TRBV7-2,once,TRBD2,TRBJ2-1,TGTGCCAGCAGCCGCGGGGGGGGGAGCTCCTACAATGAGCAGTTCTTC,CASSRGGGSSYNEQFF
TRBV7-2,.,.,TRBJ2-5,TGTGCCAGCAGCTTCAGGTACCAAGAGACCCAGTACTTC,CASSFRYQETQYF
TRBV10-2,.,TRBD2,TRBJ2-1,TGCGCCACTGATATTTTGGTTGGGCGGATTCTAGCGGGGGGGCACAATGAGCAGTTCTTC,CATDILVGRILAGGHNEQFF
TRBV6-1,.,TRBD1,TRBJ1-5,TGTGCCAGCAGTGAACCGGGGACAGGGAATCAGCCCCAGCATTTT,CASSEPGTGNQPQHF
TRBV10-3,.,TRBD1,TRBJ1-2,TGTGCCATCAGTGAATCGACAGGGATAAATGGCTACACCTTC,CAISESTGINGYTF
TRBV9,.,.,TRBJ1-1,TGTGCCAGCAACCCGGGGGGGTTTGACACTGAAGCTTTCTTT,CASNPGGFDTEAFF
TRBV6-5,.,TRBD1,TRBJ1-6,TGTGCCAGCAGTTACTTAAACAGGGGGAATTCACCCCTCCACTTT,CASSYLNRGNSPLHF
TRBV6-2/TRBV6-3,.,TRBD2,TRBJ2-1,TGTGCCAGCAGTTACCGGACTAGCGGGGAGTCGGGGTACAATGAGCAGTTCTTC,CASSYRTSGESGYNEQFF
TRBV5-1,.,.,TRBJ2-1,TGCGCCAGCAGCCTGGATTCCTGGGCAGGGCGCAATGAGCAGTTCTTC,CASSLDSWAGRNEQFF
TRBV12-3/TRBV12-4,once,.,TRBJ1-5,TGTGCCAGCAGGCTAGGGGTGGGTCAGCCCCAGCATTTT,CASRLGVGQPQHF
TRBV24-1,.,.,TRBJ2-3,TGTGCCACCAAGGAGGGGCTTAGTGGCACAGATACGCAGTATTTT,CATKEGLSGTDTQYF
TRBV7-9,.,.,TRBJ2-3,TGTGCCAGCACCGCACAGGACGGTAGCACAGATACGCAGTATTTT,CASTAQDGSTDTQYF
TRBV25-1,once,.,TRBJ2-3,TGTGCCAGCAGTGATTATACAGGGAGCCCAGATACGCAGTATTTT,CASSDYTGSPDTQYF